What follows is one TCR beta chain and its context. The CDR3 is 16 residues long. V was pared by 3 bases and J by 0 bases, with 5 bases of the junction left unmatched. Germline V gene sequence: CDR1 MNHNS, CDR2 SASEGT. The data derive from a study of early T cells in non-severe SARS-CoV-2 infection. TCRdb re-called the 5' RACE reads through MiXCR, storing one row per CDR3 protein. The sample shows about 77,000 distinct CDR3 sequences, 5% of them seen only once. The chain uses TRBV6-1 and TRBJ1-3, with 7 bases identical to TRBD1. The TCR comes from an adult who was a healthcare worker with PCR-confirmed SARS-CoV-2 infection or an uninfected control (not recorded which). Sequencing was performed on whole blood, taken at baseline. The CDR3 coding sequence is TGTGCCAGCAGTGATCACGCAGGGGGCTCTGGAAACACCATATATTTT. This translates into CASSDHAGGSGNTIYF.